The clone carrying this T cell receptor beta chain was observed a handful of times. Its antigen is unidentified. Germline values: CDR1 MNHEY, CDR2 SMNVEV (reference sequence). CDR3 length: 13 residues. Trimming took off 5 bases at V and 4 bases at J, with 11 bases between the two ends. Reverse transcribing all isolated RNA meant expressed TCRB transcripts were sequenced. Profiling relied on immunoSEQ multiplex PCR, and the TCRdb table lists in-frame clones only, not all of them. The data hold 310,000 or so clones, with roughly 8% observed a single time. The source of the sample is a study of beta chain features in type 1 diabetes. General study findings and limits: A cDNA-based sequencing approach could over-represent cells with high TCR expression. Insertions were fewer and deletions more numerous at VDJ junctions in type 1 diabetes patients. Small HLA sub-analyses could not settle whether HLA shapes TCRB rearrangement. Patients showed naive, central memory and Treg TCRB repertoires that appeared more similar than those of healthy donors.

The J gene is TRBJ1-2, the V gene TRBV27; D gene ambiguous. Sequencing used central memory CD4+ T cells from blood. The receptor was isolated from a woman between 18 and 29 years old in good health. Written as DNA, the CDR3 is TGTGCCAGCAGTCCCGCCGGCCGCTATGGCTACACCTTC. Its translation: CASSPAGRYGYTF.